This T cell receptor beta chain was recorded in a study of blood T cell repertoires in COVID-19. Study context: Sources were T cells, B-cell-depleted T cells, or PBMCs; the material itself was cDNA or gDNA.

This CDR3 contains 11 residues. V lost 3 bases, J lost 6 bases, and 6 bases lay in between. Per the authors' pipeline: The authors estimated nucleated cell counts from reference gene primer amplification. The method was immunoSEQ multiplex PCR; TCRdb's version includes in-frame clones alone and lacks a portion of them. V, J and clone size derive from that table, while D and trimming were established from the DNA sequence. The profile shows 70,000 to 95,000 clones, 85% to 90% of them singletons. The chain has TRBV12-3 or TRBV12-4 and TRBJ2-7; no firm D call. The clonotype comes from an elderly woman with active COVID-19. Input material: peripheral blood. The CDR3 protein is CASSFSGEQYF. Written as DNA, the CDR3 is TGTGCCAGCAGTTTTAGTGGCGAGCAGTACTTC.